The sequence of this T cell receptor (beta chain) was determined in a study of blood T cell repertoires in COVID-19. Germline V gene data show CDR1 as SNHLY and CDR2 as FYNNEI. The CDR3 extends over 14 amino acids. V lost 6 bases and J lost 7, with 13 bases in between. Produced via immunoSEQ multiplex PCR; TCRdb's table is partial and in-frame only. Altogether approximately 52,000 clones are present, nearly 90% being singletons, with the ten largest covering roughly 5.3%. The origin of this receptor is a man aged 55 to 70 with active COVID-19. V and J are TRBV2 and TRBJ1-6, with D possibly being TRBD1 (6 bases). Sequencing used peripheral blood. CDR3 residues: CASRGAGRNSPLHF. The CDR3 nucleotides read TGTGCCAGCAGGGGGGCCGGCCGGAATTCACCCCTCCACTTT.